The 17 T cell receptor beta chains below come from one sample, sequenced in a study of graft-versus-host responses after intestinal transplantation (dated by TCRdb to the early 2020s). The library was prepared using the immunoSEQ multiplex PCR assay. TCRdb stores this immuneACCESS table with in-frame sequences only. Part of the clones is absent; in the studies checked, under half of the shortfall reflects unresolved V genes, and no reason is known for the rest. This sample has 95,000 to 100,000 clones in its table, and roughly 83% of those were observed once. The ten top clones hold 1.4% of the sample. The material was PBMCs, obtained 255 days after intestinal transplant. Receptor source: a human patient who received an intestinal transplant, so some T cells may come from the graft donor.

This chain uses TRBV4-2 with TRBJ2-1; no clear D gene. The CDR3 is 11 residues long. V was pared by 4 bases and J by 5 bases, with 3 bases between. The V gene's germline CDR1 is LGHNA and CDR2 YNFKEQ. The DNA of the CDR3 is TGTGCCAGCAGCCTCAACAATGAGCAGTTCTTC. Residues: CASSLNNEQFF.

This clone has just one count. CDR3 bases: TGTGCCAGCAGAGTTACCGGGGAGCTGTTTTTT. Translating it yields CASRVTGELFF. This sequence joins TRBV6-6 and TRBJ2-2; D call uncertain. V was shortened by 6 bases and J by 5 bases, with 4 bases between the two germline ends. CDR1 is MNHNY and CDR2 is SVGAGI in the germline V gene (reference sequence). The CDR3 extends over 11 amino acids.

Turning to this clone: Compared with germline, one end of the junction differs, possibly owing to a read error. V usage is TRBV28 and J usage is TRBJ2-4; 10 bases align to TRBD2. The CDR3 sequence is 12 residues long. Looked up from germline, CDR1 is MDHEN and CDR2 is SYDVKM. Written as DNA, the CDR3 is TGTGCCAGCAGTCCCTACAGCGGGGGGGCCCCGTTC. Protein sequence: CASSPYSGGAPF.

J is TRBJ2-3 and V is TRBV15, with D possibly being TRBD1 (5 bases). Germline V gives CDR1 LNHNV, CDR2 YYDKDF (reference sequence). The CDR3 sequence is 13 residues long. Trimming left V 8 bases short and J 1 base short, with 10 bases between. The CDR3 loop is CATQGIGTDTQYF. Here the CDR3 DNA reads TGTGCCACCCAGGGAATTGGCACAGATACGCAGTATTTT. Variable domain in full (rest from reference TRBV15 and TRBJ2-3): DAMVIQNPRYQVTQFGKPVTLSCSQTLNHNVMYWYQQKSSQAPKLLFHYYDKDFNNEADTPDNFQSRRPNTSFCFLDIRSPGLGDTAMYLCATQGIGTDTQYFGPGTRLTVL.

This clone has only a few counts. This chain connects TRBV19 to TRBJ1-3; unclear D gene. The V gene lost 1 base and the J gene lost 0 bases, with 10 bases spanning the gap. The CDR3 has 16 residues. Germline CDR1 LNHDA, CDR2 SQIVND (reference sequence). The CDR3 DNA follows: TGTGCCAGTAGTATAGTGAACCGGAACTCTGGAAACACCATATATTTT. Encoded protein: CASSIVNRNSGNTIYF.

The chain carries TRBV6-1 and TRBJ1-4, with D unclear. This CDR3 spans 15 amino acids. The germline gives CDR1 MNHNS, CDR2 SASEGT. V was clipped by 8 bases and J by 4 bases, with 17 bases between them. CDR3 region: CASRGWSGYNEKLFF. CDR3 coding DNA: TGTGCCAGCCGTGGGTGGTCCGGCTATAATGAAAAACTGTTTTTT.

The chain joins TRBV10-2 to TRBJ2-2, with 14 bases identical to TRBD2. The germline V gene encodes CDR1 WSHSY and CDR2 SAAADI. CDR3 length equals 17 residues. V gave up 4 bases and J gave up 7 bases; unmatched junction bases: 8. The CDR3 sequence is CASSVRLAGGHDGELFF. The CDR3 DNA sequence: TGCGCCAGCAGTGTTAGACTAGCGGGGGGGCATGACGGGGAGCTGTTTTTT.

The rearrangement joins TRBV5-1 to TRBJ2-3; TRBD2 agrees at 12 bases. In germline, CDR1 is SGHRS, CDR2 YFSETQ. The CDR3 is 17 amino acids. The V and J ends lost 4 bases and 3 bases, in that order; junction bases with no gene match: 9. The CDR3 spells CASSRTSGEVWTDTQYF. The DNA for the CDR3 is TGCGCCAGCAGCCGGACTAGCGGGGAGGTCTGGACAGATACGCAGTATTTT.

The chain uses TRBV6-1 and TRBJ2-7, with 9 bases fitting TRBD1. After removal of 4 bases from V and 5 bases from J, the junction contained 6 bases not matched to a gene. The CDR3 totals 14 residues. CDR1 MNHNS and CDR2 SASEGT come from the germline V gene. CDR3 loop: CASSVHRGLNEQYF. The CDR3 nucleotides are TGTGCCAGCAGTGTCCACAGGGGGCTGAACGAGCAGTACTTC.

A few counts support this clone. The chain links TRBV10-3 to TRBJ1-3; 9 bases map to TRBD1. CDR1 and CDR2 (germline): ENHRY, SYGVKD. V was clipped by 10 bases and J by 4 bases; unmatched bases: 8. This CDR3 region has 14 residues. Written as DNA, the CDR3 is TGTGCCAGTACACAGGGGGCTGCGGGAAACACCATATATTTT. This codes for CASTQGAAGNTIYF.

The chain recombines TRBV5-1 with TRBJ1-5; D unresolved. The CDR3 sequence is 14 residues long. The ends were cut back, 7 bases at V and 0 bases at J, with 11 bases in the middle. From germline, CDR1 is SGHRS and CDR2 YFSETQ. The CDR3 region is CASDGSLSNQPQHF. In DNA form, the CDR3 reads TGCGCCAGCGACGGATCACTTAGCAATCAGCCCCAGCATTTT.

The chain couples TRBV27 to TRBJ2-1, with D perhaps matching TRBD1 or TRBD2 (6 bases each). Germline values: CDR1 MNHEY, CDR2 SMNVEV (reference sequence). The CDR3 has 18 residues. Trimming left V 0 bases short and J 3 bases short, with 18 bases between. CDR3 DNA sequence: TGTGCCAGCAGTTTATCGATAGGTGGGCGGGGACACTACAATGAGCAGTTCTTC. Translation: CASSLSIGGRGHYNEQFF.

In its sample, this clone was seen a few times. The chain carries TRBV28 and TRBJ2-7; D is unclear. There are 14 residues in the CDR3. Germline V gene data show CDR1 as MDHEN and CDR2 as SYDVKM. Between the trimmed V and J ends, which lost 3 bases and 3 bases, there was a span of 12 bases. The CDR3 loop reads CASSLLERLYEQYF. The DNA of the CDR3 is TGTGCCAGCAGTTTGCTCGAACGGCTCTACGAGCAGTACTTC.

This clone has just a few counts. This chain joins TRBV19 and TRBJ1-2; 10 nucleotides match TRBD1. CDR1 is LNHDA and CDR2 is SQIVND in the germline V gene (reference sequence). The CDR3 extends over 15 amino acids. Losses at the gene ends were 3 bases for V and 3 bases for J; bases not matched to a gene: 4. This CDR3 reads CASSITGTGDYGYTF. The CDR3 nucleotides read TGTGCCAGTAGTATTACCGGGACAGGGGACTATGGCTACACCTTC.

The chain recombines TRBV7-3 with TRBJ2-6, with no clear D. The CDR3 sequence is 15 residues long. Trimming shortened V by 2 bases and J by 0 bases, and 5 bases separated the two germline ends. CDR1 and CDR2 (germline): SGHTA, FQGTGA. Written as DNA, the CDR3 is TGTGCCAGCAGCTTAGGGCTCTCTGGGGCCAACGTCCTGACTTTC. It is translated as CASSLGLSGANVLTF.

V gene TRBV7-8 combines with J gene TRBJ2-5; possibly TRBD1 for D (7 bases). Trimming removed 5 bases at V and 2 bases at J, with 12 bases between. The CDR3 runs 14 residues. Germline V lookup: CDR1 SGHVS, CDR2 FQNEAQ. CDR3 region: CASSPGDRQETQYF. In DNA, the CDR3 is TGTGCCAGCAGCCCGGGGGACAGACAAGAGACCCAGTACTTC.

The chain carries TRBV2 and TRBJ1-3; D not certain. There are 17 residues in the CDR3. CDR1 and CDR2 (germline): SNHLY, FYNNEI. V lost 7 bases and J 0 bases, leaving 19 bases between the germline ends. CDR3 in DNA: TGTGCCAGCATCCCCACTTTACAGTCCTACTCTGGAAACACCATATATTTT. Its protein is CASIPTLQSYSGNTIYF.